This is a list of T cell receptor delta chains from one sample in a study of gamma-delta T cells after stem cell transplantation. TCRdb fed the RT-PCR reads into CATT to redo clone calling. There are around 1,600 delta-chain clones in the sample; around 6% occur only once, and roughly 57% lies in the top ten. The sample taken for sequencing was gamma-delta T cells. These receptors were collected from a human donor. It is not recorded whose cells these are; they may come from a transplant donor. The CDR3 runs from the conserved cysteine through the conserved F or W. The order of the fields is D gene, clone size, J gene, V gene, CDR3 DNA, CDR3 protein. A D gene is named only where the DNA matches it firmly. Rows give clone size only sometimes, using once, few, many, or a class for an expanded clone.

d_gene: TRDD3
abundance: once
j_gene: TRDJ1
v_gene: TRDV2
CDR3nt: TGTGCCTGTGACACCGTTTCGACTGGGGGATACGACACCGATAAACTCATCTTT
CDR3aa: CACDTVSTGGYDTDKLIF

d_gene: TRDD3
abundance: .
j_gene: TRDJ1
v_gene: TRDV2
CDR3nt: TGTGCCTGTGACCCACTGGGGACTGGACCCGATAAACTCATCTTT
CDR3aa: CACDPLGTGPDKLIF

d_gene: TRDD3
abundance: .
j_gene: TRDJ1
v_gene: TRDV2
CDR3nt: TGTGCCTGTGACCGCCTACTGGGGGATAAAAGGACCGATAAACTCATCTTT
CDR3aa: CACDRLLGDKRTDKLIF

d_gene: .
abundance: .
j_gene: TRDJ1
v_gene: TRDV2
CDR3nt: TGTGCCTGTGACAAAGTGGGGGCTCCAGTTGTGACCGATAAACTCATCTTT
CDR3aa: CACDKVGAPVVTDKLIF

d_gene: TRDD3
abundance: .
j_gene: TRDJ1
v_gene: TRDV2
CDR3nt: TGTGCCTGTGACATTCTGGGGGATACGCGGGACCGCAAGGACGTTTACACCGATAAACTCATCTTT
CDR3aa: CACDILGDTRDRKDVYTDKLIF

d_gene: TRDD3
abundance: large
j_gene: TRDJ1
v_gene: TRDV1
CDR3nt: TGTGCTCTTGGGCCAACCGTCTACGCAAACCCCCCTAATACTGGGGGATACGCAGCCGATCGGTTCCCTCCGTACACCGATAAACTCATCTTT
CDR3aa: CALGPTVYANPPNTGGYAADRFPPYTDKLIF

d_gene: .
abundance: .
j_gene: TRDJ1
v_gene: TRDV2
CDR3nt: TGTGCCTGTGACACCCTCGGGACGGCCAACGATAAACTCATCTTT
CDR3aa: CACDTLGTANDKLIF

d_gene: .
abundance: .
j_gene: TRDJ1
v_gene: TRDV2
CDR3nt: TGTGCCTGTGACACTCTGGGGATGTACACCGATAAACTCATCTTT
CDR3aa: CACDTLGMYTDKLIF

d_gene: TRDD3
abundance: .
j_gene: TRDJ2
v_gene: TRDV1
CDR3nt: TGTGCTCTTGGGGAACTCGGGCCTACTTCAGTACTGGGGGTCCCACGCTTTTTGACAGCACAACTCTTCTTT
CDR3aa: CALGELGPTSVLGVPRFLTAQLFF

d_gene: TRDD3
abundance: once
j_gene: TRDJ1
v_gene: TRDV2
CDR3nt: TGTGCCTGTGACGCAATGGCTGGGGGACCCACCGATAAACTCATCTTT
CDR3aa: CACDAMAGGPTDKLIF

d_gene: TRDD3
abundance: .
j_gene: TRDJ1
v_gene: TRDV2
CDR3nt: TGTGCCTGTTCCGGACTGGGGGGCCCTATGACCGATAAACTCATCTTT
CDR3aa: CACSGLGGPMTDKLIF

d_gene: TRDD3
abundance: .
j_gene: TRDJ1
v_gene: TRDV2
CDR3nt: TGTGCCTGTGACAGCCTCCTGGGGGATAGGGGGGGGATACAGGGCGAAAGGTACACCGATAAACTCATCTTT
CDR3aa: CACDSLLGDRGGIQGERYTDKLIF

d_gene: TRDD3
abundance: .
j_gene: TRDJ1
v_gene: TRDV2
CDR3nt: TGTGCCTGTGACACGCTAAGGGGGATACGACACACCGATAAACTCATCTTT
CDR3aa: CACDTLRGIRHTDKLIF

d_gene: TRDD3
abundance: .
j_gene: TRDJ1
v_gene: TRDV2
CDR3nt: TGTGCCTGTGACACCGTAATGGGGGATACAACCGATAAACTCATCTTT
CDR3aa: CACDTVMGDTTDKLIF

d_gene: .
abundance: hyperexpanded
j_gene: TRDJ1
v_gene: TRDV1
CDR3nt: TGTGCTCTTGGGGAATTTCCTATAGAGGAGCTGGATCATTACACCGATAAACTCATCTTT
CDR3aa: CALGEFPIEELDHYTDKLIF

d_gene: TRDD3
abundance: .
j_gene: TRDJ3
v_gene: TRDV2
CDR3nt: TGTGCCTGTGACACCGGTACTGGGGGATACAGCTCCTGGGACACCCGACAGATGTTTTTC
CDR3aa: CACDTGTGGYSSWDTRQMFF

d_gene: TRDD3
abundance: few
j_gene: TRDJ1
v_gene: TRDV2
CDR3nt: TGTGCCTGTGACACGGCCGGGGGATCCCGCGATAAACTCATCTTT
CDR3aa: CACDTAGGSRDKLIF

d_gene: TRDD3
abundance: large
j_gene: TRDJ2
v_gene: TRDV1
CDR3nt: TGTGCTCTTGGGGACCCGCAACCGTTTTATCAAGGGGGATACGCGAGTCTGACAGCACAACTCTTCTTT
CDR3aa: CALGDPQPFYQGGYASLTAQLFF

d_gene: TRDD3
abundance: large
j_gene: TRDJ1
v_gene: TRDV1
CDR3nt: TGTGCTCTTGGGGAGCCTCCCCCTCCTTCCCGATTCTACTGGGGGAATACGTACACCGATAAACTCATCTTT
CDR3aa: CALGEPPPPSRFYWGNTYTDKLIF

d_gene: .
abundance: .
j_gene: TRDJ3
v_gene: TRDV1
CDR3nt: TGTGCTCTTGGGGAACTGCGGGGGGACCTCAGCCCCTGGGGCACCCGACAGATGTTTTTC
CDR3aa: CALGELRGDLSPWGTRQMFF

d_gene: .
abundance: .
j_gene: TRDJ1
v_gene: TRDV2
CDR3nt: TGTGCCTGTGACACATTGGCTGGGAAAGGCGATAAACTCATCTTT
CDR3aa: CACDTLAGKGDKLIF

d_gene: .
abundance: few
j_gene: TRDJ1
v_gene: TRDV2
CDR3nt: TGTGCCTGTGACAGGGTGGGGATGGACACCGATAAACTCATCTTT
CDR3aa: CACDRVGMDTDKLIF

d_gene: TRDD3
abundance: .
j_gene: TRDJ1
v_gene: TRDV2
CDR3nt: TGTGCCTGTGACACGCTGGGGGATGGGGGCGATAAAAGGATCATCTTT
CDR3aa: CACDTLGDGGDKRIIF

d_gene: TRDD3
abundance: .
j_gene: TRDJ3
v_gene: TRDV2
CDR3nt: TGTGCCTGTGACACCACTGGGGGATACGCGACCTGGGACACCCGACAGATGTTTTTC
CDR3aa: CACDTTGGYATWDTRQMFF

d_gene: TRDD2
abundance: large
j_gene: TRDJ1
v_gene: TRDV1
CDR3nt: TGTGCTCTTGGGGAACCCCCCCGTCGGCCTTCCTACTCAGACTGGGGCCCATCGGAACTCATCTTT
CDR3aa: CALGEPPRRPSYSDWGPSELIF

d_gene: TRDD3
abundance: .
j_gene: TRDJ1
v_gene: TRDV2
CDR3nt: TGTGCCTGTGACACCGTTACTGGGGGATACGGGGGGACCGATAAACTCATCTTT
CDR3aa: CACDTVTGGYGGTDKLIF

d_gene: TRDD3
abundance: few
j_gene: TRDJ1
v_gene: TRDV2
CDR3nt: TGTGCCTGTGACACCCTGGGGGATACCCTCAATAAACTCATCTTT
CDR3aa: CACDTLGDTLNKLIF

d_gene: TRDD3
abundance: .
j_gene: TRDJ1
v_gene: TRDV1
CDR3nt: TGTGCTCTTGGGGCCCGGCGCGCTACTGGGGGATTAACGTACACCGATAAACTCATCTTT
CDR3aa: CALGARRATGGLTYTDKLIF

d_gene: TRDD3
abundance: .
j_gene: TRDJ1
v_gene: TRDV2
CDR3nt: TGTGCCTGTGACCCGCTTCTGGGGGATAGAACACAACTCATCTTT
CDR3aa: CACDPLLGDRTQLIF

d_gene: .
abundance: large
j_gene: TRDJ1
v_gene: TRDV1
CDR3nt: TGTGCTCTTGGGGATCTAAACCAGAGGACCACCTTCCAAAACCCAGTACTGAAGTACACCGATAAACTCATCTTT
CDR3aa: CALGDLNQRTTFQNPVLKYTDKLIF

d_gene: TRDD3
abundance: few
j_gene: TRDJ1
v_gene: TRDV2
CDR3nt: TGTGCCTGTGACTTTGTACTGGGGGATACGGATAAACTCATCTTT
CDR3aa: CACDFVLGDTDKLIF

d_gene: TRDD3
abundance: few
j_gene: TRDJ1
v_gene: TRDV2
CDR3nt: TGTGCCTGTGACACGGTTGGACTGGGGGCTTATAACACCGATAAACTCATCTTT
CDR3aa: CACDTVGLGAYNTDKLIF

d_gene: .
abundance: large
j_gene: TRDJ3
v_gene: TRDV1
CDR3nt: TGTGCTCTTGGGGAACTGCGGGGGGACCTCAGCTCCTGGGACACCCGACAGATGTTTTTC
CDR3aa: CALGELRGDLSSWDTRQMFF

d_gene: TRDD3
abundance: few
j_gene: TRDJ1
v_gene: TRDV2
CDR3nt: TGTGCCTGTGACCGCTTAACTGGGGGATACAACTCCGATAAACTCATCTTT
CDR3aa: CACDRLTGGYNSDKLIF

d_gene: TRDD3
abundance: few
j_gene: TRDJ1
v_gene: TRDV1
CDR3nt: TGTGCTCTTGGGGAACTATGGGGATCTTTGCTTCCCGTACTGGGGGATACAGGGGGCACCGATAAACTCATCTTT
CDR3aa: CALGELWGSLLPVLGDTGGTDKLIF

d_gene: .
abundance: .
j_gene: TRDJ3
v_gene: TRDV2
CDR3nt: TGTGCCTGTGACACCGGGGGCTATAGCTCCTGGGACACCCGACAGATGTTTTTC
CDR3aa: CACDTGGYSSWDTRQMFF

d_gene: .
abundance: .
j_gene: TRDJ1
v_gene: TRDV2
CDR3nt: TGTGCCTGTGACACCATACTGGCCACCGATAAACTCATCTTT
CDR3aa: CACDTILATDKLIF

d_gene: .
abundance: few
j_gene: TRDJ1
v_gene: TRDV2
CDR3nt: TGTGCCTGTGACAAGTGGGGCACCGATAAACTCATCTTT
CDR3aa: CACDKWGTDKLIF

d_gene: TRDD3
abundance: .
j_gene: TRDJ1
v_gene: TRDV3
CDR3nt: TGTGCCTTTAGCTGGGCCCCGCGCGTTACTGGGGGGTACACCGATAAACTCATCTTT
CDR3aa: CAFSWAPRVTGGYTDKLIF